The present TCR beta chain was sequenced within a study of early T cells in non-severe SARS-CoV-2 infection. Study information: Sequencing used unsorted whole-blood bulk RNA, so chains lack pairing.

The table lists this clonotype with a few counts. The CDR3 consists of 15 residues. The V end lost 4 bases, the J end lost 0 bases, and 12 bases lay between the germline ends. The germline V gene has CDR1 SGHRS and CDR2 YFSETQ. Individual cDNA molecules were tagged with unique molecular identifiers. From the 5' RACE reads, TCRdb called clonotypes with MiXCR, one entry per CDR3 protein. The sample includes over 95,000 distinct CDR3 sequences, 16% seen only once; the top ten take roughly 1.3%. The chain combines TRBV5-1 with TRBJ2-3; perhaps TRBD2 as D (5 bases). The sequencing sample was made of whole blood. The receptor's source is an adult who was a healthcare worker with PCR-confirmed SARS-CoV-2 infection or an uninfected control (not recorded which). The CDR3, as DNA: TGCGCCAGCAGCCCGGACTTGTCAAGCACAGATACGCAGTATTTT. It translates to CASSPDLSSTDTQYF.